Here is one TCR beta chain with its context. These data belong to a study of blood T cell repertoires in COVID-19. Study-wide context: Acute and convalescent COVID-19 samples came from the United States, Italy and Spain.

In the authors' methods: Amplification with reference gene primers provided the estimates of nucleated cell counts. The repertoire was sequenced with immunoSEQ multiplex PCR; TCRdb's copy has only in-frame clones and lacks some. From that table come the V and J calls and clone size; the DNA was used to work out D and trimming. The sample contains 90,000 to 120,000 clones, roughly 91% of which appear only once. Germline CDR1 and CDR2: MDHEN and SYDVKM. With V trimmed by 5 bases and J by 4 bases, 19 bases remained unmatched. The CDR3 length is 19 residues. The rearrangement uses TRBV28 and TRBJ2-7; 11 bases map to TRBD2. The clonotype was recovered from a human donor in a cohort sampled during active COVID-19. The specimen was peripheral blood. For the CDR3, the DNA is TGTGCCAGCAGTCCCCACCGGGGGTCTAGCGGGAGGTCCAGATACGAGCAGTACTTC. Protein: CASSPHRGSSGRSRYEQYF. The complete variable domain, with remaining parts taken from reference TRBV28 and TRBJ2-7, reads DVKVTQSSRYLVKRTGEKVFLECVQDMDHENMFWYRQDPGLGLRLIYFSYDVKMKEKGDIPEGYSVSREKKERFSLILESASTNQTSMYLCASSPHRGSSGRSRYEQYFGPGTRLTVT.